This TCR beta chain was profiled in a study of T cells after somatic rescue of genetic block. The table came from immunoSEQ multiplex PCR; TCRdb's copy has only in-frame clones and leaves some out. The table lists under 150,000 clones, approximately 90% of them singletons. The CDR3 has 14 residues. Germline CDR1 and CDR2: SGHKS and YYEKEE (reference sequence). Trimming took 3 bases from V and 0 from J, leaving 9 bases between them. The specimen sequenced was peripheral blood mononuclear cells (PBMCs). The rearrangement joins TRBV5-5 to TRBJ1-1, with D possibly being TRBD1 (5 bases). This receptor was taken from a woman between 18 and 29 years old. CDR3 coding DNA: TGTGCCAGCAGCTCGAGACAGATGAACACTGAAGCTTTCTTT. Encoded protein: CASSSRQMNTEAFF.